This TCR beta chain was profiled in a study of blood T cell repertoires in COVID-19. At the level of the study: T cells, B-cell-depleted T cells, or PBMCs provided the cDNA or gDNA that served as material.

CDR3 size: 14 residues. The V gene lost 5 bases and the J gene lost 3 bases, with 13 bases spanning the gap. Germline values: CDR1 SGHTA, CDR2 FQGTGA. Sequenced by immunoSEQ multiplex PCR; TCRdb stores in-frame clones only, minus some. Of roughly 220,000 clones in the sample, 80% to 90% were seen once. Sequencing used PBMCs or T cells enriched from blood (not recorded which). The sequence was obtained from a woman aged 18-35 years in a cohort exposed to, infected with or recovered from COVID-19 (not recorded which). The genes are TRBV7-3 and TRBJ1-1, with TRBD1 as a possible D gene (5 bases). This CDR3 is CASSLGGGYTEAFF. The CDR3 DNA reads TGTGCCAGCAGCCTCGGGGGAGGGTACACTGAAGCTTTCTTT. Full variable domain (missing parts from reference TRBV7-3 and TRBJ1-1): GAGVSQTPSNKVTEKGKYVELRCDPISGHTALYWYRQSLGQGPEFLIYFQGTGAADDSGLPNDRFFAVRPEGSVSTLKIQRTERGDSAVYLCASSLGGGYTEAFFGQGTRLTVV.